This T cell receptor beta chain was sequenced for a study of cytomegalovirus exposure and HLA in healthy donors. Study background: The same platform was used for the 120 validation repertoires and the approximately 700 first-cohort repertoires, a later analysis reported. Regarding the study as a whole: The study put 150 to 200 TCR beta chains on its list as cytomegalovirus-associated. In the approximately 120 validation repertoires, a later analysis found that first-cohort TCR clusters tended to co-occur.

Measured with immunoSEQ multiplex PCR; TCRdb has only the in-frame clones, and not every one. The profile covers tens of thousands of clones, with 85% to 90% appearing a single time and 3.5% to 4.5% taken by the ten largest. The donors were in the 120-subject validation cohort; that cohort was separate from the approximately 700-subject first cohort. V lost 0 bases and J lost 7; bases outside the gene matches: 5. The CDR3 has 16 residues. Germline CDR1 reads MNHNY; CDR2 reads SVGAGI (reference sequence). About this clone itself: Antigen unknown.

Sequencing used PBMCs. The chain joins TRBV6-6 to TRBJ1-4; 10 bases align to TRBD1. The receptor was derived from a woman aged 18 to 35 in good health and CMV-seropositive. The CDR3 DNA sequence: TGTGCCAGCAGTTACTCGGACAGGGGGTTTGGTGAAAAACTGTTTTTT. Translated, it gives CASSYSDRGFGEKLFF.